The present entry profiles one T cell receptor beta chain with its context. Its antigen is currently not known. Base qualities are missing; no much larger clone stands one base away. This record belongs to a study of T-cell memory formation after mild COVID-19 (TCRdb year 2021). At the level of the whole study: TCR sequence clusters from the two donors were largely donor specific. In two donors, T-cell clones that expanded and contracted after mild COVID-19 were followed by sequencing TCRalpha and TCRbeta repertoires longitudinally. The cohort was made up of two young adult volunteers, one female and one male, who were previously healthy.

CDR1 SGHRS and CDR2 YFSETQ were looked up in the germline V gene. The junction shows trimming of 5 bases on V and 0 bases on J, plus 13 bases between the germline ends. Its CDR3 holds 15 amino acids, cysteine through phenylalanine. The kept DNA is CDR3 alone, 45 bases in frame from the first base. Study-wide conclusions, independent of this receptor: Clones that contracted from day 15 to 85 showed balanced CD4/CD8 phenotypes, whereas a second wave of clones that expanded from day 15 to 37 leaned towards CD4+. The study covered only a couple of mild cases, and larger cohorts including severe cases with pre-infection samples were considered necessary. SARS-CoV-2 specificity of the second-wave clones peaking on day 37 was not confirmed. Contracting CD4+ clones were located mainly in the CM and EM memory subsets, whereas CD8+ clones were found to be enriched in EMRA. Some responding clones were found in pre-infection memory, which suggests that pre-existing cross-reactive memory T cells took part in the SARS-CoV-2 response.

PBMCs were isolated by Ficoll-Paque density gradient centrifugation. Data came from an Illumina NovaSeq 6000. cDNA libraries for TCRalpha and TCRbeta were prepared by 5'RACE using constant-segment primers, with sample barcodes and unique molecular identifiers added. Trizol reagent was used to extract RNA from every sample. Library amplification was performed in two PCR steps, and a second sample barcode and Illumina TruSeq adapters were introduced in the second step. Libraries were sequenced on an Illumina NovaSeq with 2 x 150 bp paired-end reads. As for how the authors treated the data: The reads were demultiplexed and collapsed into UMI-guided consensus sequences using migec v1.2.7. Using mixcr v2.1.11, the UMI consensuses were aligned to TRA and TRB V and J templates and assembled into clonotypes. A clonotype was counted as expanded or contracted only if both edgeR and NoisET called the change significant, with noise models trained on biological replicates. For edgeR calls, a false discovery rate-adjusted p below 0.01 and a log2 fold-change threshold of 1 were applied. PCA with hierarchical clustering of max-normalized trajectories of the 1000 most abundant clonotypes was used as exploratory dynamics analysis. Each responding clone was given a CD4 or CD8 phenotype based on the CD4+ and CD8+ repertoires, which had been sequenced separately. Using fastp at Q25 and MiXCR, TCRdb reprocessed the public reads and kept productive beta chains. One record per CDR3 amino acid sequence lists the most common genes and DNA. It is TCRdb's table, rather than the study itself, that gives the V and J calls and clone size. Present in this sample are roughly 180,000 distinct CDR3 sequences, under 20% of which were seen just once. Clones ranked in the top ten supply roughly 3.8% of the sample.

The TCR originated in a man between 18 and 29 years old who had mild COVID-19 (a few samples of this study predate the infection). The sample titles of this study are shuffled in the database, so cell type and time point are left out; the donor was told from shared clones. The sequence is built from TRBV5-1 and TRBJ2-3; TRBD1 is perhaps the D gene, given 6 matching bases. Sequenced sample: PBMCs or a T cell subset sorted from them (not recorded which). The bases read TGCGCCAGCAGGCCGCAGGGGTCGAGCACAGATACGCAGTATTTT. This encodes CASRPQGSSTDTQYF.